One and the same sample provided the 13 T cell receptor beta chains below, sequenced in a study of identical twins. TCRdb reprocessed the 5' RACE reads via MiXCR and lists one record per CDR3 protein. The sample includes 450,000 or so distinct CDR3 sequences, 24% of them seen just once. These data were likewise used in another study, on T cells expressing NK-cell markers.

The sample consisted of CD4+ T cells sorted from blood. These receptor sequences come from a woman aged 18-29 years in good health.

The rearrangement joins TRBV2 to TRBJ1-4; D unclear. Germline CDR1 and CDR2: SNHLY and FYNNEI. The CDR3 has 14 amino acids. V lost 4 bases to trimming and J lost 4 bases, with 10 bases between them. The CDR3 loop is CASSGPAGNEKLFF. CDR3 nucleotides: TGTGCCAGCAGTGGACCGGCCGGTAATGAAAAACTGTTTTTT.

For the CDR3, the DNA is TGTGCCAGCACTCCTCGACAGGGTAACACCGGGGAGCTGTTTTTT. Translating gives CASTPRQGNTGELFF. The chain links TRBV7-2 to TRBJ2-2, with 7 bases matching TRBD1. V was pared by 7 bases and J by 2 bases, with 7 bases of the junction left unmatched. The CDR3 loop spans 15 amino acids. Germline V CDR1 and CDR2: SGHTA, FQGNSA.

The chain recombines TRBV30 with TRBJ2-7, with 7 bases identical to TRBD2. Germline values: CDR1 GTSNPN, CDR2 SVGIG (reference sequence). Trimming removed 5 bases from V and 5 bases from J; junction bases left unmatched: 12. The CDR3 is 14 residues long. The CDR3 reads CAWGPGGSRDEQYF. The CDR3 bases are TGTGCCTGGGGCCCCGGCGGGAGCCGGGACGAGCAGTACTTC.

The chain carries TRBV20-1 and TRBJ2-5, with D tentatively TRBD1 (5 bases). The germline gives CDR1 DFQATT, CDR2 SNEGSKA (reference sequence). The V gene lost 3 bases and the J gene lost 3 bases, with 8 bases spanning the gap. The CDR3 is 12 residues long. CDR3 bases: TGCAGTGCTAGCAAGGGGAAAGAGACCCAGTACTTC. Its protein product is CSASKGKETQYF.

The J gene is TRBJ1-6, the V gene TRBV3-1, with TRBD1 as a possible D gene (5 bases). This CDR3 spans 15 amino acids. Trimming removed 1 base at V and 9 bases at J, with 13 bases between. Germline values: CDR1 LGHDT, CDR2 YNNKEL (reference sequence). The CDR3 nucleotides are TGTGCCAGCAGCCAAGGATGGGGGATCGGTTCACCCCTCCACTTT. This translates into CASSQGWGIGSPLHF.

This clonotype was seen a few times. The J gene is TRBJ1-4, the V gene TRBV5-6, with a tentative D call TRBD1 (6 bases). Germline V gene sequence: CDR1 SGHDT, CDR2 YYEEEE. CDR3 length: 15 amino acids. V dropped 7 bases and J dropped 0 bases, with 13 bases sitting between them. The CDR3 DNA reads TGTGCCAGCGCACGGGGGGGCGCAACTAATGAAAAACTGTTTTTT. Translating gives CASARGGATNEKLFF.

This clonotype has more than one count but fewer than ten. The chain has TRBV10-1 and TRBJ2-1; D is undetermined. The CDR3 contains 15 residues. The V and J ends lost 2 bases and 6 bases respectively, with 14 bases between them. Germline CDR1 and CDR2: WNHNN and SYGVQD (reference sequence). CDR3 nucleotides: TGCGCCAGCAGTGAGCGTCTAGAGGCGGTCAATGAGCAGTTCTTC. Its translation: CASSERLEAVNEQFF.

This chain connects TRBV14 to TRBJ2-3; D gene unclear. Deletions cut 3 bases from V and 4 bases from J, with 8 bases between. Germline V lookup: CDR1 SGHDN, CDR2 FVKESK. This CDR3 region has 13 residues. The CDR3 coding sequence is TGTGCCAGCAGCCAGGGCTTCCCAGATACGCAGTATTTT. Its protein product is CASSQGFPDTQYF.

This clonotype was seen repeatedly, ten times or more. CDR3 nucleotides: TGCAGCGTTGGGACCTCCGAGCAGTACTTC. Protein: CSVGTSEQYF. The rearrangement uses TRBV29-1 and TRBJ2-7, with no clear D. This CDR3 is 10 amino acids long. V lost 4 bases and J lost 6, with 7 bases in between. CDR1 and CDR2 (germline): SQVTM, ANQGSEA.

CDR3 sequence: CSVGAGERDTQYF. The CDR3 region has the DNA TGCAGCGTTGGTGCGGGGGAGCGGGATACGCAGTATTTT. The chain employs TRBV29-1 and TRBJ2-3; 7 nucleotides line up with TRBD2. The CDR3 is made up of 13 amino acids. The V gene's germline CDR1 is SQVTM and CDR2 ANQGSEA. With 4 bases clipped from V and 6 bases from J, the junction kept 7 bases outside the gene matches.

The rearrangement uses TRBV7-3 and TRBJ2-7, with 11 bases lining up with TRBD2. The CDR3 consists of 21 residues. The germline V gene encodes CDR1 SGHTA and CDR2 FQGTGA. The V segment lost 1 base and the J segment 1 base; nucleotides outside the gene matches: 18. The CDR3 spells CASSLIPSTGTSGLFSYEQYF. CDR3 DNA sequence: TGTGCCAGCAGCTTAATCCCCTCAACCGGGACTAGCGGCCTCTTTTCCTACGAGCAGTACTTC.

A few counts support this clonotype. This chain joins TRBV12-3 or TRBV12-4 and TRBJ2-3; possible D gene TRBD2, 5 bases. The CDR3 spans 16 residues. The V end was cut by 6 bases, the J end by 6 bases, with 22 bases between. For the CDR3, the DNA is TGTGCCAGCAGCCTGCGAGGACTCCGGTTTACGGATACGCAGTATTTT. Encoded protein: CASSLRGLRFTDTQYF.

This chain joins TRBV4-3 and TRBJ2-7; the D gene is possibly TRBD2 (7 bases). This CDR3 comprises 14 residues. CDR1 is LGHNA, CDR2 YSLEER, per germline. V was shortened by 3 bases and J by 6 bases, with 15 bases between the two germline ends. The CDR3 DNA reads TGCGCCAGCAGCCATCTAGGAGGGGGGGGCGAGCAGTACTTC. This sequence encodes CASSHLGGGGEQYF.